The 25 T cell receptor beta chains given below trace back to one sample, sequenced in a study of blood T cell repertoires in COVID-19. Method: immunoSEQ multiplex PCR; TCRdb's copy keeps in-frame clones and lacks some. The sample lists 50,000 to 65,000 clones; about 88% were seen once. Sequencing was performed on peripheral blood. The receptors come from a man in his 70s with acute or convalescent COVID-19.

This clone is medium-sized (0.01 to 0.1%). This chain links TRBV29-1 with TRBJ2-2; D is possibly TRBD2 (6 bases). Germline CDR1 SQVTM, CDR2 ANQGSEA. V gave up 7 bases and J gave up 5 bases, with 17 bases separating them. CDR3 length: 14 residues. As DNA, the CDR3 is TGCAGCGCCCAAAGCACTAGCAGAACCGGGGAGCTGTTTTTT. Its protein is CSAQSTSRTGELFF.

The chain recombines TRBV2 with TRBJ1-5, with a weak D call TRBD1 (5 bases). CDR1 is SNHLY and CDR2 is FYNNEI in the germline V gene. The CDR3 runs to 15 residues. Trimming pared 3 bases from V and 7 bases from J, leaving 16 bases between. This chain's CDR3 is CASSDRRAKIQPQHF. CDR3 sequence (DNA): TGTGCCAGCAGTGACCGCAGGGCTAAGATACAGCCCCAGCATTTT. The complete variable domain, with remaining parts taken from reference TRBV2 and TRBJ1-5, reads EPEVTQTPSHQVTQMGQEVILRCVPISNHLYFYWYRQILGQKVEFLVSFYNNEISEKSEIFDDQFSVERPDGSNFTLKIRSTKLEDSAMYFCASSDRRAKIQPQHFGDGTRLSIL.

The chain carries TRBV5-1 and TRBJ2-3; 9 bases line up with TRBD1. Trimming took 5 bases from V and 4 from J; bases not matched to a gene: 5. The CDR3 has 14 residues. Per germline, CDR1 SGHRS and CDR2 YFSETQ. The CDR3 region is CASSLDRGPDTQYF. In DNA, the CDR3 is TGCGCCAGCAGTCTGGACAGGGGACCAGATACGCAGTATTTT.

This rearrangement joins TRBV7-3 to TRBJ2-7, with 9 bases matching TRBD1. The germline gives CDR1 SGHTA, CDR2 FQGTGA. Trimming at V came to 8 bases and at J to 2 bases, leaving 16 bases not matched to a gene. This CDR3 has 17 residues. CDR3 DNA sequence: TGTGCCAGCCGTGTGAGGACAGGGGACGCACTACCCTACGAGCAGTACTTC. The encoded protein is CASRVRTGDALPYEQYF.

This clone was seen a single time. The chain employs TRBV2 and TRBJ1-4; 10 bases agree with TRBD1. V gave up 6 bases and J gave up 10 bases; unmatched junction bases: 2. The CDR3 has 12 amino acids. Germline assignment: CDR1 SNHLY and CDR2 FYNNEI. The CDR3 here is CASSGQGGKLFF. For the CDR3, the DNA is TGTGCCAGCAGCGGACAGGGGGGAAAACTGTTTTTT.

CDR3 DNA: TGTGCCACCAGCAGAGGTCGAGCGGGCCAGCGCACAGATACGCAGTATTTT. Residues: CATSRGRAGQRTDTQYF. This chain joins TRBV15 and TRBJ2-3; TRBD2 is a possible D gene (6 bases). The V gene's germline CDR1 is LNHNV and CDR2 YYDKDF (reference sequence). The CDR3 consists of 17 residues. With 1 base removed from V and 1 base from J, the gap between germline ends came to 15 bases.

The chain combines TRBV3-1 (or the pseudogene TRBV3-2) with TRBJ1-3, with D hard to call. The CDR3 extends over 14 amino acids. V was cut by 5 bases and J by 0 bases, with 8 bases left in between. Germline loops: CDR1 LGHDT, CDR2 YNNKEL (reference sequence). The CDR3 sequence is CASSGSDSGNTIYF. The CDR3 nucleotides read TGTGCCAGCAGCGGCTCCGACTCTGGAAACACCATATATTTT.

The genes are TRBV19 and TRBJ1-5; TRBD1 matches 8 bases. CDR1 and CDR2 from the germline V gene are LNHDA and SQIVND (reference sequence). Germline trimming cut 9 bases from V and 2 bases from J; bases unmatched to any gene: 9. CDR3 length: 15 residues. The CDR3 bases are TGTGCCAGCCGTACAGGGGGGGCCGGCAATCAGCCCCAGCATTTT. As protein: CASRTGGAGNQPQHF.

The chain joins TRBV2 to TRBJ2-3; 7 nucleotides line up with TRBD2. V trimming: 5 bases; J trimming: 3 bases; junction bases outside the gene matches: 5. Germline V lookup: CDR1 SNHLY, CDR2 FYNNEI. The CDR3 is 14 residues long. CDR3 region: CASSQSGGTDTQYF. Written as DNA, the CDR3 is TGTGCCAGCAGTCAGTCGGGGGGTACAGATACGCAGTATTTT.

The rearrangement uses TRBV14 and TRBJ2-3; weak D call: TRBD2 (5 bases). The CDR3 is 19 residues long. V was clipped by 2 bases and J by 0 bases, with 21 bases between them. Germline V gene sequence: CDR1 SGHDN, CDR2 FVKESK. CDR3 region: CASSQRAGLALLSTDTQYF. CDR3 bases: TGTGCCAGCAGCCAAAGGGCCGGGCTAGCTCTACTCAGCACAGATACGCAGTATTTT.

The chain employs TRBV11-2 and TRBJ2-5; 8 nucleotides align to TRBD1. Germline trimming cut 3 bases from V and 5 bases from J; bases unmatched to any gene: 11. The CDR3 totals 16 residues. Per the germline V gene, CDR1 is SGHAT and CDR2 is FQNNGV. This CDR3 is CASSFPGTGFDETQYF. The CDR3 region has the DNA TGTGCCAGCAGCTTTCCCGGGACAGGCTTTGATGAGACCCAGTACTTC.

J is TRBJ1-1 and V is TRBV5-1, with 7 bases identical to TRBD1. From germline, CDR1 is SGHRS and CDR2 YFSETQ. V shed 4 bases and J 1 base; nucleotides not matched to a gene: 10. This CDR3 comprises 16 residues. Written as DNA, the CDR3 is TGCGCCAGCAGCGGGTCCCCGGCAGGGGGGAACACTGAAGCTTTCTTT. This codes for CASSGSPAGGNTEAFF.

The V call is TRBV11-2, the J call TRBJ2-3; 9 bases map to TRBD1. The germline V gene encodes CDR1 SGHAT and CDR2 FQNNGV. The V and J ends lost 1 base and 5 bases, in that order; junction bases with no gene match: 7. CDR3 length equals 16 residues. This CDR3 reads CASSLGGTGRQDTQYF. The CDR3 nucleotides are TGTGCCAGCAGCTTAGGTGGGACAGGGCGTCAAGATACGCAGTATTTT.

J is TRBJ1-1 and V is TRBV4-1, with TRBD1 identical over 9 bases. The CDR3 totals 15 residues. V lost 6 bases, J lost 5 bases, and 10 bases stayed unmatched. The germline V gene encodes CDR1 MGHRA and CDR2 YSYEKL. CDR3 region: CASRAGQGSGTEAFF. The CDR3, as DNA: TGCGCCAGCAGGGCAGGACAGGGGTCGGGGACTGAAGCTTTCTTT.

The CDR3 DNA reads as TGTGCCAGCAGCTTAGGGACAGGATTTCTGAGGACCTTC. Amino acid sequence: CASSLGTGFLRTF. The chain joins TRBV7-9 to TRBJ1-2; TRBD1 agrees at 7 bases. The CDR3 is 13 amino acids. Per the germline V gene, CDR1 is SEHNR and CDR2 is FQNEAQ (reference sequence). V was clipped by 1 base and J by 14 bases; unmatched bases: 10.

The V and J genes are TRBV29-1 and TRBJ1-1; D is ambiguous. The germline gives CDR1 SQVTM, CDR2 ANQGSEA. Trimming pared 5 bases from V and 0 bases from J, leaving 10 bases between. This CDR3 region has 13 residues. The DNA for the CDR3 is TGCAGCGTTCCGAATACACTGAACACTGAAGCTTTCTTT. This encodes CSVPNTLNTEAFF.

This chain links TRBV6-5 with TRBJ1-6, with TRBD1 identical over 10 bases. Germline CDR1 and CDR2: MNHEY and SVGAGI. The CDR3 contains 15 residues. After removal of 5 bases from V and 10 bases from J, the junction contained 8 bases not matched to a gene. CDR3 DNA: TGTGCCAGCAGTCCTCCCGGGACAGGGGTCTCACCCCTCCACTTT. Its translation is CASSPPGTGVSPLHF.

The chain recombines TRBV7-2 with TRBJ2-3; TRBD2 matches at 11 bases. The CDR3 sequence is 17 residues long. The V gene end was trimmed by 5 bases and the J gene end by 0 bases; junction bases not matched to a gene: 7. The germline CDR1 and CDR2 sequences are SGHTA and FQGNSA. The CDR3 loop is CASSVRLAGLSTDTQYF. In DNA form, the CDR3 reads TGTGCCAGCAGCGTAAGACTAGCGGGGTTAAGCACAGATACGCAGTATTTT. Combining the CDR3 with reference TRBV7-2 and TRBJ2-3 gives the whole variable domain GAGVSQSPSNKVTEKGKDVELRCDPISGHTALYWYRQSLGQGLEFLIYFQGNSAPDKSGLPSDRFSAERTGGSVSTLTIQRTQQEDSAVYLCASSVRLAGLSTDTQYFGPGTRLTVL.

V usage is TRBV19 and J usage is TRBJ1-5; D perhaps matches TRBD1 (6 bases). The CDR3 totals 13 residues. V was shortened by 6 bases and J by 1 base, with 7 bases between the two germline ends. Germline lookup yields CDR1 LNHDA and CDR2 SQIVND (reference sequence). The DNA of the CDR3 is TGTGCCAGTAGCGGACAGAGCAATCAGCCCCAGCATTTT. Its protein product is CASSGQSNQPQHF.

V usage is TRBV7-9 and J usage is TRBJ2-7; 9 bases map to TRBD2. V dropped 5 bases and J dropped 3; count of bases not matched to a gene: 5. The CDR3 loop spans 14 amino acids. CDR1 and CDR2 (germline): SEHNR, FQNEAQ (reference sequence). The CDR3: CASSPAGGVYEQYF. As DNA, the CDR3 is TGTGCCAGCAGCCCAGCGGGAGGAGTCTACGAGCAGTACTTC.

The chain uses TRBV6-2 or TRBV6-3 and TRBJ1-1, with no clear D. CDR3 length equals 13 residues. The V end lost 5 bases, the J end lost 0 bases, and 7 bases lay between the germline ends. Per germline, CDR1 MNHEY and CDR2 SVGEGT. The CDR3 region has the DNA TGTGCCAGCAGTCATCGGGTGAACACTGAAGCTTTCTTT. It translates to CASSHRVNTEAFF.

The chain has TRBV19 and TRBJ1-5; D is ambiguous. The length of the CDR3 is 13 residues. Germline loops: CDR1 LNHDA, CDR2 SQIVND (reference sequence). V gave up 7 bases and J gave up 2 bases, with 9 bases separating them. DNA for the CDR3: TGTGCCAGTAATGAGGGTCGCAATCAGCCCCAGCATTTT. As protein: CASNEGRNQPQHF.

The genes are TRBV6-2 or TRBV6-3 and TRBJ2-4, with a possible D match to TRBD1 (6 bases). The germline V and J ends were trimmed by 5 bases and 2 bases, with 10 bases remaining between them. This CDR3 has 14 amino acids. The V gene's germline CDR1 is MNHEY and CDR2 SVGEGT. The CDR3 DNA reads TGTGCCAGCAGTCTTGGGGGCTCCAAAAACATTCAGTACTTC. This translates into CASSLGGSKNIQYF.

V is TRBV19 and J is TRBJ1-5; the D is unclear. The germline V and J ends were trimmed by 3 bases and 0 bases, with 15 bases remaining between them. The CDR3 has 17 amino acids. CDR1 LNHDA and CDR2 SQIVND come from the germline V gene (reference sequence). CDR3 bases: TGTGCCAGTAGTATCCCGGGGAGAATTAATAGCAATCAGCCCCAGCATTTT. Translation: CASSIPGRINSNQPQHF.

The chain is built from TRBV7-9 and TRBJ2-4; TRBD1 is a possible D gene (7 bases). Trimming pared 5 bases from V and 7 bases from J, leaving 12 bases between. Per germline, CDR1 SEHNR and CDR2 FQNEAQ (reference sequence). The CDR3 contains 13 residues. CDR3 nucleotide sequence: TGTGCCAGCAGCGAGCAGGGGGGTAACATTCAGTACTTC. It codes for CASSEQGGNIQYF.